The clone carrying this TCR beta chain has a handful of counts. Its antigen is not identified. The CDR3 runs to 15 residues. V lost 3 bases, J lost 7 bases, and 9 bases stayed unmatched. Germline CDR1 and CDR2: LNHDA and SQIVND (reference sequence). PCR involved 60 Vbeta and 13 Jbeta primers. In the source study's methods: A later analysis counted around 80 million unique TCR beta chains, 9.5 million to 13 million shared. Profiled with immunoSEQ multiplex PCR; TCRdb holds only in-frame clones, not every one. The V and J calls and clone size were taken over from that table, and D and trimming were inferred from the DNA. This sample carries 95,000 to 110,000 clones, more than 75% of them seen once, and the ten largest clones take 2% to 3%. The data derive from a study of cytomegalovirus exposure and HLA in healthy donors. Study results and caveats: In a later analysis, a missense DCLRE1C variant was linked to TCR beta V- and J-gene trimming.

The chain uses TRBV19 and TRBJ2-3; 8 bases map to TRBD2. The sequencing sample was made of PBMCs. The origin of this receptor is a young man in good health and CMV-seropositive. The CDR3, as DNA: TGTGCCAGTAGTATGATCCGGGGGGGCGGGTATACGCAGTATTTT. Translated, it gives CASSMIRGGGYTQYF.